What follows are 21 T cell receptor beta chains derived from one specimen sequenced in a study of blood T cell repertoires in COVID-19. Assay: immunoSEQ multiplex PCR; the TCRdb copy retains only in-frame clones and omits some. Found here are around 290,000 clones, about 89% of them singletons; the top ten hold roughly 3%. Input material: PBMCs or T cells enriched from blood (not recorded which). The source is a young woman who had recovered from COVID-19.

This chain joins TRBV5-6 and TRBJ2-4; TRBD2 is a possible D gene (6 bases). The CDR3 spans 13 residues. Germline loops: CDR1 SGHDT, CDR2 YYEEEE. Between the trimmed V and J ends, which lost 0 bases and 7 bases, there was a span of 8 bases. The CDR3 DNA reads TGTGCCAGCAGCTTGGGTGGGGGGAACATTCAGTACTTC. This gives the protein CASSLGGGNIQYF.

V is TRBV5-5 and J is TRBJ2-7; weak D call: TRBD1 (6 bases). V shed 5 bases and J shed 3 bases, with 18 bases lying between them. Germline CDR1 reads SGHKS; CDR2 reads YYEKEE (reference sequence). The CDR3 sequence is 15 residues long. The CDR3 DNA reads TGTGCCAGCAGTCCGACAGGCCATTTTAACTACGAGCAGTACTTC. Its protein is CASSPTGHFNYEQYF.

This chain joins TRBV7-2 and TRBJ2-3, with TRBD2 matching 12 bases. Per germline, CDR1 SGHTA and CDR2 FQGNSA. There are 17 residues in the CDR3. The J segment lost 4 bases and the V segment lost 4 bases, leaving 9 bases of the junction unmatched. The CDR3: CASSSTPSGGASDTQYF. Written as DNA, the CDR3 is TGTGCCAGCAGCTCGACCCCTAGCGGGGGGGCGTCAGATACGCAGTATTTT.

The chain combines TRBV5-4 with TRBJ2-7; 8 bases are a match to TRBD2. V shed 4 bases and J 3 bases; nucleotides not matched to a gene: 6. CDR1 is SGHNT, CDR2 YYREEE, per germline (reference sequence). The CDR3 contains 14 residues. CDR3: CASSPDRGGYEQYF. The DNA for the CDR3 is TGTGCCAGCAGCCCTGATCGGGGGGGCTACGAGCAGTACTTC. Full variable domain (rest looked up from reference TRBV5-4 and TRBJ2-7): ETGVTQSPTHLIKTRGQQVTLRCSSQSGHNTVSWYQQALGQGPQFIFQYYREEENGRGNFPPRFSGLQFPNYSSELNVNALELDDSALYLCASSPDRGGYEQYFGPGTRLTVT.

The DNA of the CDR3 is TGTGCCAGCAGTACCCCGCAGACGGAAGGGGAGGAGGGCTACACCTTC. Protein: CASSTPQTEGEEGYTF. V and J are TRBV7-6 and TRBJ1-2, with D maybe TRBD1 (5 bases). V was shortened by 6 bases and J by 8 bases, with 25 bases between the two germline ends. Germline-derived CDR1 and CDR2 are SGHVS and FNYEAQ. The CDR3 length is 16 residues. Drawing the rest from reference TRBV7-6 and TRBJ1-2, the complete variable domain is GAGVSQSPRYKVTKRGQDVALRCDPISGHVSLYWYRQALGQGPEFLTYFNYEAQQDKSGLPNDRFSAERPEGSISTLTIQRTEQRDSAMYRCASSTPQTEGEEGYTFGSGTRLTVV.

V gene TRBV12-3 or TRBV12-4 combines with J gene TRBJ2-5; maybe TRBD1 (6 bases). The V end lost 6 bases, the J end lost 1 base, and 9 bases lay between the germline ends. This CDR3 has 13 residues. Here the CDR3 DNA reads TGTGCCAGCAGCAGGGGCGGCCAAGAGACCCAGTACTTC. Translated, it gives CASSRGGQETQYF.

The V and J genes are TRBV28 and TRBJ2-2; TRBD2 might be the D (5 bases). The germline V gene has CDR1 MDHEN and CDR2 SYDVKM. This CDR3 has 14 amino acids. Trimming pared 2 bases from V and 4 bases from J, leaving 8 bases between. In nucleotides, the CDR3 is TGTGCCAGCAGTTTAGGGAGTAGCACCGGGGAGCTGTTTTTT. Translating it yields CASSLGSSTGELFF.

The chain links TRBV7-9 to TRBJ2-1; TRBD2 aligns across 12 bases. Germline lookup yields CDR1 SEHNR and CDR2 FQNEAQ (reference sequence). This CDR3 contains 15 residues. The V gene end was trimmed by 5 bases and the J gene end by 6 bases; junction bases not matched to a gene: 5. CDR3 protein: CASSIASGGVNEQFF. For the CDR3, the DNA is TGTGCCAGCAGCATCGCTAGCGGGGGGGTCAATGAGCAGTTCTTC.

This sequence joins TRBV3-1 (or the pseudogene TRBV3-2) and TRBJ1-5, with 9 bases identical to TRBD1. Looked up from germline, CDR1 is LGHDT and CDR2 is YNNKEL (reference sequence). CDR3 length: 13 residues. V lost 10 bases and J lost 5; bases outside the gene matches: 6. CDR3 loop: CAKTGGADQPQHF. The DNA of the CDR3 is TGTGCCAAAACAGGGGGCGCGGATCAGCCCCAGCATTTT.

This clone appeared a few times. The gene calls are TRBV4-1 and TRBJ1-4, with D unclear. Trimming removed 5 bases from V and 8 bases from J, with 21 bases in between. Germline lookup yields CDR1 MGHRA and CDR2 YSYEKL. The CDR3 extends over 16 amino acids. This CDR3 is CASSASRRLAVEKLFF. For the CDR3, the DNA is TGCGCCAGCAGCGCAAGCCGCAGGCTGGCCGTCGAAAAACTGTTTTTT.

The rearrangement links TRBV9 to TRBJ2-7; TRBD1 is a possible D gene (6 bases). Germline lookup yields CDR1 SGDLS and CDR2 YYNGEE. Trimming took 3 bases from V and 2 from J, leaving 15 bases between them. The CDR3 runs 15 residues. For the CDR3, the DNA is TGTGCCAGCAGCGCCCGGGACAAACATCCCTACGAGCAGTACTTC. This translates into CASSARDKHPYEQYF.

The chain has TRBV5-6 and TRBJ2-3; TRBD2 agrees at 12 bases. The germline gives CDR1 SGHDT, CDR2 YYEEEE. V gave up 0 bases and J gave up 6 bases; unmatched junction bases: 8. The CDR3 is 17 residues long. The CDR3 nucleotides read TGTGCCAGCAGCTTGGTAGGGCTAGCGGGGGGGCTTGATACGCAGTATTTT. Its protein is CASSLVGLAGGLDTQYF.

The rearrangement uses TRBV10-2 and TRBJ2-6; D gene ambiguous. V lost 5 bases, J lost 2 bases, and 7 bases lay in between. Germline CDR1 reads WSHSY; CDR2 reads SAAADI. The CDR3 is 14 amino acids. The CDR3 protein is CASSPGPGANVLTF. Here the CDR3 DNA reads TGCGCCAGCAGTCCAGGTCCTGGGGCCAACGTCCTGACTTTC.

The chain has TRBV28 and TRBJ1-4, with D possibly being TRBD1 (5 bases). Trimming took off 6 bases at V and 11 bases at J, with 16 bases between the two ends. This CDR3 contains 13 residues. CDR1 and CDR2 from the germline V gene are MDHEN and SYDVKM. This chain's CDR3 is CASRRDARGKLFF. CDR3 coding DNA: TGTGCCAGCAGACGGGACGCGCGGGGGAAACTGTTTTTT.

CDR3: CATSRDWYRDNQPQHF. CDR3 DNA sequence: TGTGCCACCAGCAGAGATTGGTACAGGGACAATCAGCCCCAGCATTTT. The genes are TRBV15 and TRBJ1-5; D may be TRBD1 (6 bases). V was clipped by 0 bases and J by 3 bases, with 12 bases between them. Germline CDR1 LNHNV, CDR2 YYDKDF (reference sequence). This CDR3 has 16 amino acids.

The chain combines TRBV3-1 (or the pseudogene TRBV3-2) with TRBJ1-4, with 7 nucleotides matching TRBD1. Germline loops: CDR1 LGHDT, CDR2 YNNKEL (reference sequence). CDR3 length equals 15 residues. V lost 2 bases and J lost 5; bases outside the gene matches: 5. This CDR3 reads CASSQKGAWNEKLFF. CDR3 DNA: TGTGCCAGCAGCCAAAAGGGGGCATGGAATGAAAAACTGTTTTTT.

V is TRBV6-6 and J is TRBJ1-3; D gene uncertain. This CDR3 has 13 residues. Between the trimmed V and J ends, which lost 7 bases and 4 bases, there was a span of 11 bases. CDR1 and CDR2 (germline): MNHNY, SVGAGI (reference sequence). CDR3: CASITSTGNTIYF. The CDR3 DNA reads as TGTGCCAGCATTACATCGACAGGAAACACCATATATTTT.

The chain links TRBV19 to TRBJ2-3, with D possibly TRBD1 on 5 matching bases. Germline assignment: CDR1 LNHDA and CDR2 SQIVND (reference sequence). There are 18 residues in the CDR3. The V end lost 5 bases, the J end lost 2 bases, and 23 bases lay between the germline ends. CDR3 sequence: CASSPYYRLGLSTDTQYF. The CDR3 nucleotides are TGTGCCAGTAGTCCGTACTACAGGCTAGGGCTTTCCACAGATACGCAGTATTTT.

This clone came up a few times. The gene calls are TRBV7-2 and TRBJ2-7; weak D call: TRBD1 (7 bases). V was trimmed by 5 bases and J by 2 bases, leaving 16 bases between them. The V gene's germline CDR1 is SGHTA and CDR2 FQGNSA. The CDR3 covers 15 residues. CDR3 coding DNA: TGTGCCAGCAGCGTGACAGGGACTTCTCCCTACGAGCAGTACTTC. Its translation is CASSVTGTSPYEQYF. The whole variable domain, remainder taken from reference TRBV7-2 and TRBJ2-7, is GAGVSQSPSNKVTEKGKDVELRCDPISGHTALYWYRQSLGQGLEFLIYFQGNSAPDKSGLPSDRFSAERTGGSVSTLTIQRTQQEDSAVYLCASSVTGTSPYEQYFGPGTRLTVT.

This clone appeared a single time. CDR3 region: CASSHSRDRDQGWANNEQFF. CDR3 sequence (DNA): TGTGCCAGCAGCCATTCCCGGGACAGGGATCAAGGATGGGCAAACAATGAGCAGTTCTTC. The chain is built from TRBV9 and TRBJ2-1, with 9 positions matching TRBD1. The CDR3 is 20 amino acids. V was clipped by 4 bases and J by 5 bases; unmatched bases: 22. Germline assignment: CDR1 SGDLS and CDR2 YYNGEE.

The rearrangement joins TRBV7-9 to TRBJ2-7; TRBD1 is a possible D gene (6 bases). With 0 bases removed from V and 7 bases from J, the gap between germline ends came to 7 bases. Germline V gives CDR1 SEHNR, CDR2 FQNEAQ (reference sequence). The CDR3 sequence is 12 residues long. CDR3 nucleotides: TGTGCCAGCAGCTTAGCGCAGGGGGAGCAGTACTTC. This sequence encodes CASSLAQGEQYF.